Presented here are 8 T cell receptor beta chains from one specimen sequenced in a study of response to subunit inactivated influenza vaccine. TCRdb reanalysed the RT-PCR reads using MiXCR and keeps one entry per CDR3 protein. The sample includes some 480,000 distinct CDR3 sequences, 10% to 11% of them seen just once. The source was PBMCs from blood, collected about 40 days after vaccination. These receptors originate from a middle-aged man who received an inactivated influenza vaccine.

This clonotype has at least ten counts. The DNA of the CDR3 is TGTGCCAGCAGTCGACAGAGCACAGATACGCAGTATTTT. This gives the protein CASSRQSTDTQYF. The chain joins TRBV12-3 or TRBV12-4 to TRBJ2-3; D is possibly TRBD1 (5 bases). The CDR3 extends over 13 amino acids. Between the trimmed V and J ends, which lost 5 bases and 0 bases, there was a span of 6 bases.

The rearrangement uses TRBV24-1 and TRBJ2-1, with D perhaps matching TRBD1 (6 bases). This CDR3 region has 13 residues. Germline CDR1 KGHDR, CDR2 SFDVKD. Trimming shortened V by 1 base and J by 14 bases, and 14 bases separated the two germline ends. The CDR3 sequence is CATSDFPGERKFF. CDR3 bases: TGTGCCACCAGTGATTTCCCAGGGGAGAGGAAGTTCTTC.

This clonotype was found a few times. The gene calls are TRBV28 and TRBJ2-7, with D unclear. V was pared by 4 bases and J by 2 bases, with 6 bases between. Per the germline V gene, CDR1 is MDHEN and CDR2 is SYDVKM. CDR3 length: 12 amino acids. CDR3 in amino acids: CASSSVPYEQYF. The CDR3 DNA reads as TGTGCCAGCAGTTCGGTTCCCTACGAGCAGTACTTC.

This clonotype has a count of ten or more. The chain employs TRBV10-3 and TRBJ2-7; weak D call: TRBD1 (6 bases). V lost 8 bases and J 2 bases, leaving 16 bases between the germline ends. The CDR3 is 14 amino acids. Germline V CDR1 and CDR2: ENHRY, SYGVKD. CDR3 sequence: CAIGPQGTTYEQYF. The CDR3 DNA follows: TGTGCCATCGGCCCACAGGGAACCACCTACGAGCAGTACTTC.

This chain joins TRBV29-1 and TRBJ2-1, with D unclear. The germline CDR1 and CDR2 sequences are SQVTM and ANQGSEA. V was cut by 6 bases and J by 2 bases, with 14 bases left in between. The CDR3 covers 14 residues. CDR3 protein: CSVVTSDAYNEQFF. CDR3 nucleotide sequence: TGCAGCGTGGTAACTTCGGATGCCTACAATGAGCAGTTCTTC.

This clonotype has more than one count but fewer than ten. V usage is TRBV24-1 and J usage is TRBJ2-7; 7 bases map to TRBD1. With 5 bases clipped from V and 4 bases from J, the junction kept 4 bases outside the gene matches. CDR3 length: 13 residues. CDR1 and CDR2 from the germline V gene are KGHDR and SFDVKD. CDR3 coding DNA: TGTGCCACCAGTGGAGACAGGGCTTACGAGCAGTACTTC. Translating gives CATSGDRAYEQYF.

The chain links TRBV15 to TRBJ2-2, with 7 bases matching TRBD1. This CDR3 is built from 16 residues. The V segment lost 1 base and the J segment 5 bases; nucleotides outside the gene matches: 7. Germline V gene lookup returns CDR1 LNHNV and CDR2 YYDKDF (reference sequence). CDR3 residues: CATSRGKGAWTGELFF. The CDR3 DNA sequence: TGTGCCACCAGCAGAGGAAAGGGGGCGTGGACCGGGGAGCTGTTTTTT.

This clonotype was counted ten times or more. The chain combines TRBV20-1 with TRBJ2-7; D tentatively reads TRBD1 or TRBD2 (5 bases each). The germline V gene has CDR1 DFQATT and CDR2 SNEGSKA (reference sequence). Trimming removed 3 bases at V and 3 bases at J, with 18 bases between. The CDR3 consists of 15 residues. CDR3 nucleotides: TGCAGTGCTAGCCGCGGCCGGGACCGCAGCTACGAGCAGTACTTC. Translation gives CSASRGRDRSYEQYF.